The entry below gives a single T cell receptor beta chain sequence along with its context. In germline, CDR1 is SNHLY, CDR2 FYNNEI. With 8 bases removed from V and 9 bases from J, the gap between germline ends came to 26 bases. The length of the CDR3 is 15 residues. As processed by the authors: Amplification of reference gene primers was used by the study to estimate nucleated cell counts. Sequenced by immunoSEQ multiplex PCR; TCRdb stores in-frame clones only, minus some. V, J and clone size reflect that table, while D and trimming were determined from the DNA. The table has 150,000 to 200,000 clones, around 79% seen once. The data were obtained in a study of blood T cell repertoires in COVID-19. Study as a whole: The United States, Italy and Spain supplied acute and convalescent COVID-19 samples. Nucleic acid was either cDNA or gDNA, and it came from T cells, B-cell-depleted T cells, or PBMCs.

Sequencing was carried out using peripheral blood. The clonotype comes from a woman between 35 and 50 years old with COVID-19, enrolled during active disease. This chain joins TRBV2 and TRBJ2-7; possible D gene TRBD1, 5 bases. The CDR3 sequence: CASRFQSGSHLGQYF. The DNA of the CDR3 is TGTGCCAGCCGATTCCAGTCAGGGTCCCACTTGGGGCAGTACTTC.